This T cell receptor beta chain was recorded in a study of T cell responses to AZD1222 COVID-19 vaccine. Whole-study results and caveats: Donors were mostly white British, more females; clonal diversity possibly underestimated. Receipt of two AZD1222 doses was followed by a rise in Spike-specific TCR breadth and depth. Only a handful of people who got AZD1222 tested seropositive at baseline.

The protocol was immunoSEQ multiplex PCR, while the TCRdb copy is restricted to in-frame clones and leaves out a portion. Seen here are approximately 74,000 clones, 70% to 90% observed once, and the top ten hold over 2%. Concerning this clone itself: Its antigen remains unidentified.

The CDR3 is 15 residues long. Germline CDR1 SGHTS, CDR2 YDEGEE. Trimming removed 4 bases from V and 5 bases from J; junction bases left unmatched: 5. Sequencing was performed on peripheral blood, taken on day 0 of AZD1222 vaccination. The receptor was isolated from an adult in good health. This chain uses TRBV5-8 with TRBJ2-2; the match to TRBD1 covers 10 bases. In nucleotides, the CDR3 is TGTGCCAGCAGCCTCTGGGACAGGGGTACCGGGGAGCTGTTTTTT. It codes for CASSLWDRGTGELFF.